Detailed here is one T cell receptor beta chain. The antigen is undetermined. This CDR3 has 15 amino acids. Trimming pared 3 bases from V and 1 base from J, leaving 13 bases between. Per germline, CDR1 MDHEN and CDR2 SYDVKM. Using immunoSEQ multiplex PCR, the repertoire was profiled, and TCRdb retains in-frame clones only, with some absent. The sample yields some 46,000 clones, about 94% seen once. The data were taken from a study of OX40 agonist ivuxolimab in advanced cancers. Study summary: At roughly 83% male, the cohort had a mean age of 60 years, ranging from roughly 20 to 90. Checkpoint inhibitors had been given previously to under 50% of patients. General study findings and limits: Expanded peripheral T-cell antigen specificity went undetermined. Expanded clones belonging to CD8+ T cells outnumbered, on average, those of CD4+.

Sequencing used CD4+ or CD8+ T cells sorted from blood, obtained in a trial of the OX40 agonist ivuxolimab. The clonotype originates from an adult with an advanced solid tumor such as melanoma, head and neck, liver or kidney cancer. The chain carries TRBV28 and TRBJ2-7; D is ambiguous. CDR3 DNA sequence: TGTGCCAGCAGTTTGTCGGAGAGGTCGTCCTACGAGCAGTACTTC. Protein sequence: CASSLSERSSYEQYF.